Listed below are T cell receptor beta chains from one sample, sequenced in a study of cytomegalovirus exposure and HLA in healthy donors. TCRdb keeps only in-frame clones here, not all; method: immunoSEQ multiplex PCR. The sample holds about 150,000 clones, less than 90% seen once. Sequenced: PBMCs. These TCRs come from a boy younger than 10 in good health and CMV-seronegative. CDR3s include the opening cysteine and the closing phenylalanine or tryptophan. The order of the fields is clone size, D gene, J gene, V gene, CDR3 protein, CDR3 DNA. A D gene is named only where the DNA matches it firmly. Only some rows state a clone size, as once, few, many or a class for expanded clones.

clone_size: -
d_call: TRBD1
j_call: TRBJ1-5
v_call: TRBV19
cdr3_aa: CASSLSRTGYQPQHF
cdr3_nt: TGTGCCAGTAGTCTTTCCCGGACAGGTTATCAGCCCCAGCATTTT

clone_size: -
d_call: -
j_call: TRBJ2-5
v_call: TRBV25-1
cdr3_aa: CASSELVAAQGETQYF
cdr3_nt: TGTGCCAGCAGTGAACTAGTGGCGGCCCAGGGGGAGACCCAGTACTTC

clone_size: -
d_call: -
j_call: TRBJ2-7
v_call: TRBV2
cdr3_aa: CASSEVGGPDYEQYF
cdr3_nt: TGTGCCAGCAGTGAAGTCGGGGGGCCTGACTACGAGCAGTACTTC

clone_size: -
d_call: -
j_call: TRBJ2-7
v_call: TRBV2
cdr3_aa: CASSGQSRVSYEQYF
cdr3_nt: TGTGCCAGCAGCGGACAGTCTAGGGTCTCCTACGAGCAGTACTTC

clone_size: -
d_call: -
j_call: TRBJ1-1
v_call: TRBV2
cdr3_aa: CASGRLNTEAFF
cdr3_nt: TGTGCCAGCGGGAGGTTGAACACTGAAGCTTTCTTT

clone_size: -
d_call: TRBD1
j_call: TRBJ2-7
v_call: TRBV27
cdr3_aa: CASSLLGTGGYEQYF
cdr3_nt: TGTGCCAGCAGTTTATTGGGGACAGGGGGATACGAGCAGTACTTC

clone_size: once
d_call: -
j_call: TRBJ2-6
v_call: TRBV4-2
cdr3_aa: CASSDTRASGANVLTF
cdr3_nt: TGTGCCAGCAGTGACACAAGAGCCTCTGGGGCCAACGTCCTGACTTTC

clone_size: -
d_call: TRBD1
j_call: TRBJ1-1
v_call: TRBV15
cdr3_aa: CATSMPGTAGAFF
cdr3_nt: TGTGCCACCAGCATGCCGGGGACAGCCGGAGCTTTCTTT

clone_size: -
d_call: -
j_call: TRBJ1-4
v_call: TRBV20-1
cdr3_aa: CSAGVGGSPFF
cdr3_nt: TGCAGTGCTGGGGTGGGGGGTTCCCCGTTTTTT

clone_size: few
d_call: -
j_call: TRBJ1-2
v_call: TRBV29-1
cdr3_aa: CSVEIDVGLLFGYTF
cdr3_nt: TGCAGCGTTGAAATCGATGTGGGGCTCCTATTTGGCTACACCTTC

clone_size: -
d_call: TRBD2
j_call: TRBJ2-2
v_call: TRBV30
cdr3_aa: CAWSRTRYTGELFF
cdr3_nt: TGTGCCTGGAGTAGGACTAGGTATACCGGGGAGCTGTTTTTT

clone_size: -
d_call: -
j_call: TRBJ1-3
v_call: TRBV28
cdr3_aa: CASSDDRTSGNTIYF
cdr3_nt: TGTGCCAGCAGTGATGACAGGACCTCTGGAAACACCATATATTTT

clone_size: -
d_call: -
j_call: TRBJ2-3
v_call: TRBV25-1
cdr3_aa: CASSELGVPDTQYF
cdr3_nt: TGTGCCAGCAGTGAACTGGGAGTTCCAGATACGCAGTATTTT

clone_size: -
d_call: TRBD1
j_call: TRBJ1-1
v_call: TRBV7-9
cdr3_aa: CASSLSPGGAFF
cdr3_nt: TGTGCCAGCAGCTTATCCCCAGGGGGAGCTTTCTTT

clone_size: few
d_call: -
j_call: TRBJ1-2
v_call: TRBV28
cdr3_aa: CASSRRDLNRALYGYTF
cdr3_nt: TGTGCCAGCAGTCGGAGGGACCTTAACCGGGCCCTCTATGGCTACACCTTC

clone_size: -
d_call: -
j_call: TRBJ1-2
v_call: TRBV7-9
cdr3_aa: CASSLEGGQFYGYTF
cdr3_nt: TGTGCCAGCAGCTTAGAAGGAGGGCAGTTCTATGGCTACACCTTC

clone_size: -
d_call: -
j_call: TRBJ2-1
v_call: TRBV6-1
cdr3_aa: CASSKWTAGPNEQFF
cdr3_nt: TGTGCCAGCAGTAAGTGGACAGCGGGGCCCAATGAGCAGTTCTTC

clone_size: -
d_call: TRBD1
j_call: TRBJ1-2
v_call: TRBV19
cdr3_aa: CASTGTGRRDGYTF
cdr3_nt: TGTGCCAGTACCGGGACAGGGAGACGGGATGGCTACACCTTC

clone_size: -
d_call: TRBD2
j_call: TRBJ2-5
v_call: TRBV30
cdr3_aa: CAWSPTPPGLAGAETQYF
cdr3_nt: TGTGCCTGGAGTCCCACCCCTCCGGGACTAGCGGGAGCGGAGACCCAGTACTTC

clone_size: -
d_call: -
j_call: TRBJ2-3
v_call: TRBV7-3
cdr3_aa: CASSLSREDTDTQYF
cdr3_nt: TGTGCCAGCAGCTTAAGCAGGGAGGACACAGATACGCAGTATTTT

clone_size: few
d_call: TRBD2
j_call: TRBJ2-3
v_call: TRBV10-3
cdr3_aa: CALAGGDGNTQYF
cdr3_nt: TGTGCCCTAGCGGGAGGGGACGGCAATACGCAGTATTTT

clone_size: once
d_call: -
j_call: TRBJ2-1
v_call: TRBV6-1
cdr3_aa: CASSEMAREQFF
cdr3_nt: TGTGCCAGCAGTGAAATGGCCCGTGAGCAGTTCTTC

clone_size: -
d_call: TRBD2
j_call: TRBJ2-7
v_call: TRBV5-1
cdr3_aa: CASSIGAGGEYEQYF
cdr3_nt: TGCGCCAGCAGTATTGGTGCGGGGGGCGAATACGAGCAGTACTTC

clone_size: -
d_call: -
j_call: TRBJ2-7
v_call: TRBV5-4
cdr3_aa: CASSLPPDTYEQYF
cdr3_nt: TGTGCCAGCAGCTTACCCCCCGACACCTACGAGCAGTACTTC

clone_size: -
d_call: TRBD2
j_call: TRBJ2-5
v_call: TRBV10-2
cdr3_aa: CASAPAGLAGGSHF
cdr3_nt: TGCGCGTCCGCGCCAGCAGGACTAGCGGGAGGGTCCCACTTC

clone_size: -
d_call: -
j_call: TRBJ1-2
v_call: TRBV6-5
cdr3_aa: CASSYTSQGRGYTF
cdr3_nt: TGTGCCAGCAGTTACACGTCCCAGGGTCGAGGCTACACCTTC

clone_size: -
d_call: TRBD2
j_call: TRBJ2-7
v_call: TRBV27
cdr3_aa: CASSQGTSGYEQYF
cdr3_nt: TGTGCCAGCAGTCAAGGGACTAGCGGCTACGAGCAGTACTTC

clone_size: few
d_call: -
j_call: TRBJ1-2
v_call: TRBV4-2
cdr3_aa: CASSQDVLQTSNYGYTF
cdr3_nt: TGTGCCAGCAGCCAAGATGTTTTACAGACCTCTAACTATGGCTACACCTTC

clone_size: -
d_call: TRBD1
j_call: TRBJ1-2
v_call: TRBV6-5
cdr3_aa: CASSYSGQAGVGYTF
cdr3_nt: TGTGCCAGCAGTTACTCGGGACAGGCAGGGGTCGGCTACACCTTC

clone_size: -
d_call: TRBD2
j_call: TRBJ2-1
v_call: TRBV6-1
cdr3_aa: CASSASGMFNEQFF
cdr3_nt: TGTGCCAGCTCGGCTAGCGGGATGTTCAATGAGCAGTTCTTC

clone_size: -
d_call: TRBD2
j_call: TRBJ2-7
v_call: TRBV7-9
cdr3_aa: CASVKGTSGSLPAYEQYF
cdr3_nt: TGTGCCAGCGTTAAAGGGACTAGCGGGAGCCTCCCCGCTTACGAGCAGTACTTC

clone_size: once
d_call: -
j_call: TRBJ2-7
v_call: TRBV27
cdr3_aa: CASSLTGYEQYF
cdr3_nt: TGTGCCAGCAGTTTAACAGGTTACGAGCAGTACTTC

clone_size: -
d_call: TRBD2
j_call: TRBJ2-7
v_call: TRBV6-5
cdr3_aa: CASKPAGVHEQYF
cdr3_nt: TGTGCCAGCAAACCAGCGGGGGTACACGAGCAGTACTTC

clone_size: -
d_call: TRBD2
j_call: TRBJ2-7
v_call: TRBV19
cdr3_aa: CASSEGLATSYEQYF
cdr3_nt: TGTGCCAGTAGTGAGGGACTAGCGACCTCCTACGAGCAGTACTTC

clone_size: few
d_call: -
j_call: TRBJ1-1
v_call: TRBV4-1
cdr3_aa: CASSQDLRVNTEAFF
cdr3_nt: TGCGCCAGCAGCCAAGATCTCAGGGTGAACACTGAAGCTTTCTTT

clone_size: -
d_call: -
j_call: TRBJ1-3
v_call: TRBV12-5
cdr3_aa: CASGLQGTSGNTIYF
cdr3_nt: TGTGCTAGTGGTTTGCAGGGAACCTCTGGAAACACCATATATTTT

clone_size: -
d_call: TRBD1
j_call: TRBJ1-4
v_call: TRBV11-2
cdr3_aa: CASSLDLRTGENEKLFF
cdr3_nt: TGTGCCAGCAGCTTAGATCTGAGGACAGGGGAAAATGAAAAACTGTTTTTT

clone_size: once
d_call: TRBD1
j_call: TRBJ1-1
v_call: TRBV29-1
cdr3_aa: CSVGDRGYTEAFF
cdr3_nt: TGCAGCGTTGGGGACAGGGGGTATACTGAAGCTTTCTTT

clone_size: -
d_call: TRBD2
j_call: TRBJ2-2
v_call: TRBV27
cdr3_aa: CASSQTSGRAPGELFF
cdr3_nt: TGTGCCAGCAGTCAAACTAGCGGGAGGGCCCCCGGGGAGCTGTTTTTT

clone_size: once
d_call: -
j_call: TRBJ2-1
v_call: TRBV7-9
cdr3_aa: CASSLFIGGYNEQFF
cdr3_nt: TGTGCCAGCAGCTTATTTATCGGAGGCTACAATGAGCAGTTCTTC

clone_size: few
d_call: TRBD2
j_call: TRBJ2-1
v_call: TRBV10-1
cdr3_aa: CASSESSGRGFYNEQFF
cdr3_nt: TGCGCCAGCAGTGAGTCGAGCGGGAGAGGTTTCTACAATGAGCAGTTCTTC

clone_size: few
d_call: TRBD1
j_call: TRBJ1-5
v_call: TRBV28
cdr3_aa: CASSPPDRGNQPQHF
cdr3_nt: TGTGCCAGCAGTCCCCCGGACAGGGGAAATCAGCCCCAGCATTTT

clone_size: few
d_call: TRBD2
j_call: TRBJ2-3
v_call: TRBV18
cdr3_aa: CASSPLAGVADTQYF
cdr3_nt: TGTGCCAGCTCACCCTTAGCGGGAGTGGCCGATACGCAGTATTTT

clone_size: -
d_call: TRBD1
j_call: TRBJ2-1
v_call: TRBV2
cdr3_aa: CASSYSTGAVDNEQFF
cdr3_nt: TGTGCCAGCAGTTATTCCACAGGGGCTGTAGACAATGAGCAGTTCTTC

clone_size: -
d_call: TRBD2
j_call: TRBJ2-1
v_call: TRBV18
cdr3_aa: CASSPGRESEQFF
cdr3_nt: TGTGCCAGCTCACCAGGGCGGGAGTCAGAGCAGTTCTTC

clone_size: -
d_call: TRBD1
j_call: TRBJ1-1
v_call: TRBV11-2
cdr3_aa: CASSRRPTGGSSEAFF
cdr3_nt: TGTGCCAGCAGCCGCCGGCCCACAGGGGGATCAAGTGAAGCTTTCTTT

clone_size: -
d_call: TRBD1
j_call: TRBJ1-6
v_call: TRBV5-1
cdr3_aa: CASSLAGQGRSPLHF
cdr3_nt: TGCGCCAGCAGCTTGGCCGGACAGGGACGGTCACCCCTCCACTTT

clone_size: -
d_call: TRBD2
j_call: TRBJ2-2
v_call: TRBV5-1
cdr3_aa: CASSLTSGSGSTGELFF
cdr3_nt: TGCGCCAGCAGCTTGACTAGCGGGAGTGGGAGCACCGGGGAGCTGTTTTTT

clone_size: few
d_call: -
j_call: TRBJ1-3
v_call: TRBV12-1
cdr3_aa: CASSLTNSGNTIYF
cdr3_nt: TGTGCCAGCAGCTTGACAAACTCTGGAAACACCATATATTTT

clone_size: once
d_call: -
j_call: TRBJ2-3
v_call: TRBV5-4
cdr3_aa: CASTQRVTDTQYF
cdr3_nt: TGTGCCAGCACTCAGCGGGTTACAGATACGCAGTATTTT